Listed here is a single T cell receptor beta chain. Antigen specificity is unknown. The data stem from a study of beta chain features in type 1 diabetes. Whole-study findings and limits: Cells that show high TCR expression could be over-represented by cDNA sequencing. For type 1 diabetes patients, VDJ junctions showed fewer insertions and more deletions. Patients' naive, central memory and regulatory TCRB repertoires appeared more alike than those of healthy donors.

Reverse transcription of all isolated RNA meant that expressed TCRB transcripts were sequenced. TCRdb's copy holds only in-frame clones and misses some; the assay was immunoSEQ multiplex PCR. The sample carries over 150,000 clones, about 8.5% recorded once. CDR3 length: 13 residues. V lost 8 bases, J lost 6 bases, and 14 bases lay in between. From germline, CDR1 is MNHNS and CDR2 SASEGT. J is TRBJ1-5 and V is TRBV6-1, with D tentatively TRBD1 (6 bases). The sequencing input was central memory CD4+ T cells from blood. The receptor was derived from a man between 18 and 35 years old in good health. The CDR3 loop is CASLENRVQPQHF. CDR3 DNA: TGTGCCAGCCTCGAGAACAGGGTTCAGCCCCAGCATTTT.